Presented here are 30 T cell receptor beta chains from one specimen sequenced in a study of T-cell reconstitution after alpha-beta-depleted transplantation in children. Library preparation (for TCRbeta) was performed with unique molecular identifiers. MiXCR, applied by TCRdb to the PCR reads, yields one record per CDR3 protein. The sample lists approximately 800,000 distinct CDR3 sequences, 15% to 20% occurring once. The sample consisted of PBMCs, mostly from graft donor cells, taken 360 days after TCRalphabeta/CD19-depleted stem cell transplant. These receptors were collected from a male patient aged 10 to 17 who had a stem cell transplant for acute lymphoblastic leukemia, so the T cells may come from the graft donor.

CDR3: CSARGGGDPYEQYF. DNA of the CDR3: TGCAGTGCCAGGGGGGGAGGGGACCCCTACGAGCAGTACTTC. The V and J genes are TRBV20-1 and TRBJ2-7; the D call may be TRBD1 or TRBD2 (7 bases each). V gave up 6 bases and J gave up 2 bases, with 17 bases separating them. Germline CDR1 reads DFQATT; CDR2 reads SNEGSKA (reference sequence). The CDR3 runs to 14 residues.

The rearrangement links TRBV13 to TRBJ2-7, with TRBD2 matching 8 bases. V trimming: 4 bases; J trimming: 3 bases; junction bases outside the gene matches: 8. The CDR3 runs 15 residues. Germline loops: CDR1 PRHDT, CDR2 FYEKMQ (reference sequence). Written as DNA, the CDR3 is TGTGCCAGCAGCTGGGCCGGGACTAGGAACTACGAGCAGTACTTC. It specifies CASSWAGTRNYEQYF.

The DNA of the CDR3 is TGTGCCAGCTCACCCGGACTAGACAAGGCAGATACGCAGTATTTT. Residues: CASSPGLDKADTQYF. The chain couples TRBV18 to TRBJ2-3; 7 nucleotides line up with TRBD2. Losses at the gene ends were 3 bases for V and 4 bases for J; bases not matched to a gene: 7. The CDR3 runs 15 residues. Germline loops: CDR1 KGHSH, CDR2 LQKENI.

This chain connects TRBV6-5 to TRBJ2-2; D is undetermined. CDR3 length: 16 residues. V lost 6 bases and J lost 0, with 14 bases in between. CDR1 MNHEY and CDR2 SVGAGI come from the germline V gene. This chain's CDR3 is CASSSTSGSNTGELFF. CDR3 coding DNA: TGTGCCAGCAGCTCCACGAGTGGGTCGAACACCGGGGAGCTGTTTTTT.

This clonotype was seen repeatedly, ten times or more. In nucleotides, the CDR3 is TGCGCCAGCAGCCCTGACAGGGGGCCAAACGAGCAGTACTTC. The encoded protein is CASSPDRGPNEQYF. V is TRBV4-1 and J is TRBJ2-7; 10 bases line up with TRBD1. The CDR3 runs 14 residues. Germline V gene lookup returns CDR1 MGHRA and CDR2 YSYEKL. Trimming cost V 4 bases and J 5 bases; bases outside gene matches: 5.

This clonotype turned up a few times. The chain joins TRBV5-1 to TRBJ1-2, with TRBD1 as a possible D gene (6 bases). The CDR3 totals 13 residues. The germline V and J ends were trimmed by 0 bases and 7 bases, with 10 bases remaining between them. Germline V gene sequence: CDR1 SGHRS, CDR2 YFSETQ. CDR3 sequence: CASSLVPGVGYTF. Here the CDR3 DNA reads TGCGCCAGCAGCTTGGTCCCAGGGGTTGGCTACACCTTC.

This chain links TRBV9 with TRBJ2-1, with unresolved D. Germline loops: CDR1 SGDLS, CDR2 YYNGEE. V lost 3 bases and J 2 bases, leaving 18 bases between the germline ends. CDR3 length: 17 amino acids. The DNA of the CDR3 is TGTGCCAGCAGCGCCTCCGGCAAAACGGTTACCTACAATGAGCAGTTCTTC. Residues: CASSASGKTVTYNEQFF.

The chain carries TRBV20-1 and TRBJ2-7; no firm D call. The CDR3 totals 14 residues. Trimming removed 3 bases from V and 3 bases from J, with 15 bases in between. CDR1 DFQATT and CDR2 SNEGSKA come from the germline V gene (reference sequence). CDR3 bases: TGCAGTGCTAGCCTCCACTTCGCGGACTACGAGCAGTACTTC. Translating gives CSASLHFADYEQYF.

The chain links TRBV20-1 to TRBJ2-2; D remains ambiguous. Per germline, CDR1 DFQATT and CDR2 SNEGSKA (reference sequence). Trimming removed 0 bases at V and 4 bases at J, with 12 bases between. The CDR3 sequence is 15 residues long. Written as DNA, the CDR3 is TGCAGTGCTAGAGATCCGGGTACGGGCACCGGGGAGCTGTTTTTT. Protein: CSARDPGTGTGELFF.

This clonotype showed up just a few times. The chain has TRBV5-1 and TRBJ1-1, with D possibly TRBD1 on 5 matching bases. The germline gives CDR1 SGHRS, CDR2 YFSETQ. The CDR3 consists of 11 residues. Trimming took off 7 bases at V and 11 bases at J, with 15 bases between the two ends. CDR3 nucleotide sequence: TGCGCCAGCGTGAGGGGCGACGAGGCTTTCTTT. Its translation: CASVRGDEAFF. The complete variable domain, with remaining parts taken from reference TRBV5-1 and TRBJ1-1, reads KAGVTQTPRYLIKTRGQQVTLSCSPISGHRSVSWYQQTPGQGLQFLFEYFSETQRNKGNFPGRFSGRQFSNSRSEMNVSTLELGDSALYLCASVRGDEAFFGQGTRLTVV.

The table lists this clonotype with a few counts. The chain joins TRBV6-2 or TRBV6-3 to TRBJ2-1; TRBD1 agrees at 7 bases. This CDR3 contains 11 residues. Germline V gene sequence: CDR1 MNHEY, CDR2 SVGEGT. J was trimmed by 7 bases and V by 9 bases; bases with no gene match: 3. In nucleotides, the CDR3 is TGTGCCAGTTTCAGGGGGAATGAGCAGTTCTTC. Translating gives CASFRGNEQFF.

This sequence joins TRBV20-1 and TRBJ2-3, with 9 bases aligning to TRBD2. The CDR3 sequence is 15 residues long. Per germline, CDR1 DFQATT and CDR2 SNEGSKA (reference sequence). J lost 4 bases, V lost 5 bases, and 10 bases had no gene match. The CDR3 sequence is CSAPMLGGRADTQYF. The DNA of the CDR3 is TGCAGTGCTCCGATGCTTGGCGGGAGGGCAGATACGCAGTATTTT.

This clonotype was recorded a few times. The chain links TRBV4-1 to TRBJ2-1; possible D gene TRBD2, 5 bases. CDR3 length: 14 residues. The V gene lost 0 bases and the J gene lost 5 bases, with 8 bases spanning the gap. Germline loops: CDR1 MGHRA, CDR2 YSYEKL. The CDR3 DNA follows: TGCGCCAGCAGCCAAGATAGCGTCAACAATGAGCAGTTCTTC. Amino acids: CASSQDSVNNEQFF.

The V call is TRBV20-1, the J call TRBJ2-2, with D perhaps TRBD1 (5 bases). V was shortened by 6 bases and J by 2 bases, with 19 bases between the two germline ends. CDR3 length: 16 residues. Germline V gene lookup returns CDR1 DFQATT and CDR2 SNEGSKA (reference sequence). CDR3 nucleotides: TGCAGTGCCGAACCCCAGGGATGGGTTAACACCGGGGAGCTGTTTTTT. Protein product: CSAEPQGWVNTGELFF.

This chain connects TRBV29-1 to TRBJ1-2, with D unresolved. This CDR3 has 12 amino acids. Germline values: CDR1 SQVTM, CDR2 ANQGSEA. Trimming pared 6 bases from V and 5 bases from J, leaving 13 bases between. CDR3 amino acids: CSVRLTWYGYTF. The CDR3 DNA follows: TGCAGCGTCCGTTTGACATGGTATGGCTACACCTTC. Together with reference TRBV29-1 and TRBJ1-2, the CDR3 gives the full variable domain: SAVISQKPSRDICQRGTSLTIQCQVDSQVTMMFWYRQQPGQSLTLIATANQGSEATYESGFVIDKFPISRPNLTFSTLTVSNMSPEDSSIYLCSVRLTWYGYTFGSGTRLTVV.

The table lists this clonotype with many counts. V usage is TRBV29-1 and J usage is TRBJ2-7, with 10 bases lining up with TRBD1. The CDR3 totals 13 residues. Germline CDR1 reads SQVTM; CDR2 reads ANQGSEA. Trimming took 5 bases from V and 5 from J; bases not matched to a gene: 6. CDR3 residues: CSVRTGGYNEQYF. In nucleotides, the CDR3 is TGCAGCGTTCGGACAGGGGGGTACAACGAGCAGTACTTC.

This sequence joins TRBV10-3 and TRBJ1-1, with D maybe TRBD1 (5 bases). CDR1 and CDR2 from the germline V gene are ENHRY and SYGVKD. The V gene lost 0 bases and the J gene lost 2 bases, with 19 bases spanning the gap. The CDR3 covers 18 residues. CDR3 amino acids: CAISESGTGRGYNTEAFF. Here the CDR3 DNA reads TGTGCCATCAGTGAGTCCGGGACGGGGAGGGGCTATAACACTGAAGCTTTCTTT.

This clonotype was detected only a few times. CDR3 sequence reads: CASSGGLAGKTSTDTQYF. The CDR3 DNA reads as TGCGCCAGCAGCGGGGGACTAGCGGGAAAAACTAGCACAGATACGCAGTATTTT. The chain carries TRBV5-1 and TRBJ2-3; 13 bases match TRBD2. From germline, CDR1 is SGHRS and CDR2 YFSETQ. The CDR3 is 18 amino acids. V dropped 4 bases and J dropped 0; count of bases not matched to a gene: 8.

This clonotype was seen repeatedly, ten times or more. CDR3 in DNA: TGTGCCAGCAGTTCCCCAAGCGGGAGGTCCTACAATGAGCAGTTCTTC. It codes for CASSSPSGRSYNEQFF. The chain recombines TRBV12-3 or TRBV12-4 with TRBJ2-1; TRBD2 matches at 9 bases. With 4 bases clipped from V and 1 base from J, the junction kept 5 bases outside the gene matches. The CDR3 covers 16 residues.

The chain links TRBV15 to TRBJ2-7; D is perhaps TRBD1 (6 bases). The CDR3 length is 15 residues. In germline, CDR1 is LNHNV, CDR2 YYDKDF (reference sequence). V lost 2 bases and J lost 6, with 17 bases in between. The CDR3 coding sequence is TGTGCCACCAGCAGAACCCTTACAGGGACCGGCGAGCAGTACTTC. Amino acid sequence: CATSRTLTGTGEQYF.

The chain is built from TRBV4-1 and TRBJ2-1; D is ambiguous. Germline V CDR1 and CDR2: MGHRA, YSYEKL. The germline V and J ends were trimmed by 4 bases and 7 bases, with 17 bases remaining between them. The CDR3 contains 15 residues. CDR3 DNA: TGCGCCAGCAGCCTGGGTGCCTTGGGTCGGAATGAGCAGTTCTTC. Amino acid sequence: CASSLGALGRNEQFF.

This clonotype was counted many times. The rearrangement joins TRBV12-3 or TRBV12-4 to TRBJ2-7; 8 bases are a match to TRBD2. The CDR3 sequence is 15 residues long. The trim removed 5 bases at V and 2 bases at J, leaving 8 bases unmatched. The CDR3 region has the DNA TGTGCCAGCAGTCCTCCCGGGACTAGGGCCTACGAGCAGTACTTC. It encodes CASSPPGTRAYEQYF.

V is TRBV6-4 and J is TRBJ2-3; unclear D gene. V lost 2 bases, J lost 1 base, and 7 bases lay in between. The CDR3 extends over 14 amino acids. Germline V gene sequence: CDR1 MRHNA, CDR2 SNTAGT. The CDR3 DNA is TGTGCCAGCAGTGACGCTGGAGGCACAGATACGCAGTATTTT. As protein: CASSDAGGTDTQYF.

This clonotype was counted between two and nine times. The rearrangement uses TRBV5-1 and TRBJ2-6; D perhaps matches TRBD2 (5 bases). CDR3 length: 15 amino acids. Per the germline V gene, CDR1 is SGHRS and CDR2 is YFSETQ. The V end was cut by 1 base, the J end by 2 bases, with 7 bases between. CDR3 in DNA: TGCGCCAGCAGCTTGCACGGGGCTGGGGCCAACGTCCTGACTTTC. This sequence encodes CASSLHGAGANVLTF.

The rearrangement links TRBV5-4 to TRBJ2-7; no definite D call. This CDR3 region has 12 residues. V was shortened by 4 bases and J by 5 bases, with 10 bases between the two germline ends. The V gene's germline CDR1 is SGHNT and CDR2 YYREEE (reference sequence). The CDR3 sequence is CASSHLTHEQYF. In DNA, the CDR3 is TGTGCCAGCAGCCACTTAACCCACGAGCAGTACTTC.

This clonotype was counted a few times. The chain combines TRBV18 with TRBJ1-2; D unclear. In germline, CDR1 is KGHSH, CDR2 LQKENI. The germline V and J ends were trimmed by 4 bases and 9 bases, with 27 bases remaining between them. This CDR3 comprises 17 residues. The CDR3, as DNA: TGTGCCAGCTCACAAAAACAAACAGTTCTTTCGCAGTCGAGCTACACCTTC. As protein: CASSQKQTVLSQSSYTF.

This clonotype was counted a few times. The chain recombines TRBV4-1 with TRBJ1-4, with TRBD1 matching 7 bases. The CDR3 totals 15 residues. V was clipped by 5 bases and J by 11 bases; unmatched bases: 14. Germline CDR1 is MGHRA and CDR2 is YSYEKL. For the CDR3, the DNA is TGCGCCAGCAGCTACCCCGGGACAGAGGATTGGAAACTGTTTTTT. Protein: CASSYPGTEDWKLFF.

J is TRBJ1-4 and V is TRBV15; possible D gene TRBD1, 5 bases. The CDR3 loop spans 15 amino acids. Germline V gene lookup returns CDR1 LNHNV and CDR2 YYDKDF (reference sequence). V gave up 0 bases and J gave up 6 bases, with 11 bases separating them. CDR3 residues: CATSRDRQGHEKLFF. Here the CDR3 DNA reads TGTGCCACCAGCAGAGATCGGCAGGGCCATGAAAAACTGTTTTTT.

The chain combines TRBV7-9 with TRBJ1-1; the D is unclear. The CDR3 runs to 14 residues. Germline V gives CDR1 SEHNR, CDR2 FQNEAQ (reference sequence). Trimming removed 7 bases from V and 3 bases from J, with 15 bases in between. The CDR3 loop reads CASTPVWRYTEAFF. Written as DNA, the CDR3 is TGTGCCAGCACTCCGGTATGGAGGTACACTGAAGCTTTCTTT.

The chain has TRBV5-1 and TRBJ2-7; 7 bases fit TRBD1. The CDR3 covers 16 residues. Germline CDR1 is SGHRS and CDR2 is YFSETQ. V lost 4 bases, J lost 0 bases, and 10 bases stayed unmatched. The CDR3: CASSPQGKGASYEQYF. CDR3 DNA: TGCGCCAGCAGCCCACAGGGTAAGGGGGCCTCCTACGAGCAGTACTTC.